The T cell receptor beta chain described here comes from a study of shared clonotypes between healthy human individuals. Cells designated naive CD8 were CD45RO-negative and were positively selected for CCR7, with terminally differentiated effector memory CD45RA+ cells excluded. The protocol was immunoSEQ multiplex PCR, while the TCRdb copy is restricted to in-frame clones and leaves out a portion. The sample consists of about 2.1 million clones, about 94% of them appearing once. This clonotype originated in a man aged 18 to 35 in good health. Some clones in this sample may be carry-over from other donors' samples. The sample taken for sequencing was naive CD8+ T cells from PBMCs.

The CDR3 DNA reads TGTGCCACCAGCAGAGGGCGGAGGATACAATCCTACAATGAGCAGTTCTTC. Translation gives CATSRGRRIQSYNEQFF. V usage is TRBV15 and J usage is TRBJ2-1; tentatively, D is TRBD2 (5 bases). CDR3 length: 17 residues. Germline loops: CDR1 LNHNV, CDR2 YYDKDF (reference sequence). Trimming shortened V by 1 base and J by 1 base, and 14 bases separated the two germline ends.